Given below is one T cell receptor beta chain in context. Its antigen is currently unknown. Produced via immunoSEQ multiplex PCR; TCRdb's table is partial and in-frame only. The table lists 100,000 to 150,000 clones, 84% of them singletons. No infections or other immune events were documented during collection. The data originate from a study of identifying expanded T cells in peripheral blood. General study points: About 1.3 clones differed between technical replicates, versus approximately 17 and 20 over time.

Source material: blood. The TCR sequence derives from a person aged 18 to 75 in good health.

DNA of the CDR3: TGTGCCAGCAGCTATGTGGACAGGGCCAATTCACCCCTCCACTTT. Translation gives CASSYVDRANSPLHF. This sequence joins TRBV5-6 and TRBJ1-6; the match to TRBD1 covers 8 bases. The CDR3 runs to 15 residues. V dropped 3 bases and J dropped 7; count of bases not matched to a gene: 6. Per germline, CDR1 SGHDT and CDR2 YYEEEE.